This TCR beta chain emerged from a study of blood T cell repertoires in COVID-19. The overall study: PBMCs, B-cell-depleted T cells, or T cells provided the cDNA or gDNA that made up the material.

Germline V CDR1 and CDR2: MGHRA, YSYEKL. CDR3 length equals 16 residues. After removal of 2 bases from V and 7 bases from J, the junction contained 14 bases not matched to a gene. Per the authors' pipeline: For nucleated cells, counts were estimated from reference gene primer amplification. Data came from immunoSEQ multiplex PCR; TCRdb stores just in-frame clones and leaves some out. V, J and clone size are those of that table, while D and trimming were read from the DNA. This table holds some 260,000 clones, approximately 88% found once. Sequenced material: peripheral blood. The rearrangement links TRBV4-1 to TRBJ2-7; TRBD2 agrees at 7 bases. The sequence derives from a woman aged 70-85 years with COVID-19, enrolled during active disease. CDR3 region: CASSQSVWTRVREQYF. The CDR3 nucleotides read TGCGCCAGCAGCCAATCAGTTTGGACTAGGGTGAGAGAGCAGTACTTC.